This T cell receptor beta chain was documented in a study of somatic mutations in cytotoxic T cells in rheumatoid arthritis. General study points: Compared with age-matched healthy controls, rheumatoid arthritis patients did not differ significantly in CD8+ T-cell clonality. Antigens targeted by the expanded CD8+ clones were unknown. Age-dependent increases in CD8+ clonality occurred in rheumatoid arthritis patients but not in healthy controls.

Concerning this clone itself: What it recognizes is unknown.

The healthy control blood donors were 55% female, with median age around 52 years (range roughly 21-75). Some clones are missing from TCRdb's copy, which holds only in-frame ones; the method was immunoSEQ multiplex PCR. Of about 20,000 clones listed, approximately 69% are singletons. Germline-derived CDR1 and CDR2 are MNHEY and SMNVEV (reference sequence). The trim removed 6 bases at V and 3 bases at J, leaving 4 bases unmatched. This CDR3 has 16 amino acids. Sequencing was done on a sample of CD8+ T cells sorted from blood. This chain connects TRBV27 to TRBJ2-4; 14 nucleotides line up with TRBD2. The clonotype was recovered from a man aged 60-69 years in good health. The CDR3: CASSPGTSGGKNIQYF. CDR3 DNA sequence: TGTGCCAGCAGCCCTGGGACTAGCGGGGGCAAAAACATTCAGTACTTC.